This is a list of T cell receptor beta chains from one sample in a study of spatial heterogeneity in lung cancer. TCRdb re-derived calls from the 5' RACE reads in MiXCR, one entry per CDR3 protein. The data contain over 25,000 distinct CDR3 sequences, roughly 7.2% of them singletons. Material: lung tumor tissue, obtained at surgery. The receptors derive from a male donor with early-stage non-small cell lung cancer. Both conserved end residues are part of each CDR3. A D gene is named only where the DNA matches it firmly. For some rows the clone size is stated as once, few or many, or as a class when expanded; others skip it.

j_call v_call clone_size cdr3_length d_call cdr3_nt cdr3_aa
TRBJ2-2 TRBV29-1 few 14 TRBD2 TGCAGCATAACTAGCGGGGTGAACACCGGGGAGCTGTTTTTT CSITSGVNTGELFF
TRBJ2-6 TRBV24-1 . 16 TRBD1 TGTGCCACCAGTGGACAGGGGGCTTCTGGGGCCAACGTCCTGACTTTC CATSGQGASGANVLTF
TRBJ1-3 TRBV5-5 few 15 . TGTGCCAGCAGCTTAGGACCCAGCTCTGGAAACACCATATATTTT CASSLGPSSGNTIYF
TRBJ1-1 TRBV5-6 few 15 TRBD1 TGTGCCAGCAGCTCCACAGGGGGACCGAACACTGAAGCTTTCTTT CASSSTGGPNTEAFF
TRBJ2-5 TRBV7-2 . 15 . TGTGCCAGCAGCTTAAACAGTGGGTCAGGAGAGACCCAGTACTTC CASSLNSGSGETQYF
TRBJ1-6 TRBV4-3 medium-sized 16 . TGCGCCAGCAGCCAAGATGCTGACAAGTATAATTCACCCCTCCACTTT CASSQDADKYNSPLHF
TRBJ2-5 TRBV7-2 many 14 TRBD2 TGTGCCAGCAGCTCTAGCGGGGCTTCAGGGACCCAGTACTTC CASSSSGASGTQYF
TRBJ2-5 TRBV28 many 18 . TGTGCCAGCAGTTTTGGATTGGGGGGTAGACTCGACCAAGAGACCCAGTACTTC CASSFGLGGRLDQETQYF
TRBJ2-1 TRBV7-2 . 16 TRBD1 TGTGCCAGCAGCCCCCATCTGGGACAGGGAAGCAGAGAGCAGTTCTTC CASSPHLGQGSREQFF
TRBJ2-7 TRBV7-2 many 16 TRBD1 TGTGCCAGCAGCTTGTCCGGGACAGCCCTCTCCTACGAGCAGTACTTC CASSLSGTALSYEQYF
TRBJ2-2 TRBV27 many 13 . TGTGCCAGGAGCAGGGGAGGGACCGGGGAGCTGTTTTTT CARSRGGTGELFF
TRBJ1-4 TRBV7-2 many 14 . TGTGCCAGCAGCCCCAGGGGAGGGATTAGAAAACTGTTTTTT CASSPRGGIRKLFF
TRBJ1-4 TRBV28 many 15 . TGTGCCAGCAGCGCCTCAGGAACGACTAATGAAAAACTGTTTTTT CASSASGTTNEKLFF
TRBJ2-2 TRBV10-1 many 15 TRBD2 TGCGCCAGCAGTGAGGAGCGGGGGGTTACCGGGGAGCTGTTTTTT CASSEERGVTGELFF
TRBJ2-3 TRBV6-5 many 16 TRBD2 TGTGCCAGCAGATCCTCTAGCGGGGGCTGGTCAGATACGCAGTATTTT CASRSSSGGWSDTQYF
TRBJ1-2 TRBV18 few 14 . TGTGCCAGCTCCCGGGACGGATCCTACTATGGCTACACCTTC CASSRDGSYYGYTF
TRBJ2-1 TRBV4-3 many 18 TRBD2 TGCGCCAGCAGCCAAGGCCGGACTAGCGGGGGCCCCGAGGAGGAGCAGTTCTTC CASSQGRTSGGPEEEQFF
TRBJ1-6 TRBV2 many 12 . TGTGCCAGCCGAATTACTCGAACACCCCTCCACTTT CASRITRTPLHF
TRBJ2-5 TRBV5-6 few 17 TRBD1 TGTGCCAGCAACTCCCCCATGGCCGGGACAGGGCAAGAGACCCAGTACTTC CASNSPMAGTGQETQYF
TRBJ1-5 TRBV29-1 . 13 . TGCAGCGTTGGGGGGGGAAGCAATCAGCCCCAGCATTTT CSVGGGSNQPQHF
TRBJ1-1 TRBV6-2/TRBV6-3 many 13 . TGTGCCAGCTCGGAGAGGGAGAACACTGAAGCTTTCTTT CASSERENTEAFF
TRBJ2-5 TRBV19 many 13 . TGTGCCAGTAATACAGCCCTAACGGAGACCCAGTACTTC CASNTALTETQYF
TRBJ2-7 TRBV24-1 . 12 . TGTGCCACCCTTGGCGGGGTGGAAGAGCAGTACTTC CATLGGVEEQYF
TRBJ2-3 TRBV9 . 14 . TGTGCCAGCAGCGTAGCCCAATACACAGATACGCAGTATTTT CASSVAQYTDTQYF
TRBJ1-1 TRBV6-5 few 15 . TGTGCCAGCAGTTACGATACAACGGGGGCTACTGAAGCTTTCTTT CASSYDTTGATEAFF
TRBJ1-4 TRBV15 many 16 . TGTGCCACCAGCAGAGAAGGAACGGGGTTAGGGGAAAAACTGTTTTTT CATSREGTGLGEKLFF
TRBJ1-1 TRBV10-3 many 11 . TGTGCCATCGGGGGAGTCACTGAAGCTTTCTTT CAIGGVTEAFF
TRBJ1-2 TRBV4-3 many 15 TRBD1 TGCGCCAGCAGCCAGGGGGACAGGGGAAACTATGGCTACACCTTC CASSQGDRGNYGYTF
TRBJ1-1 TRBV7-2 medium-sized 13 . TGTGCCAGCAGCCTTAGATTGCCCACTGAAGCTTTCTTT CASSLRLPTEAFF
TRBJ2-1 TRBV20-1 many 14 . TGCAGTGCTAGCTCGGGGAGCTCCTACAATGAGCAGTTCTTC CSASSGSSYNEQFF
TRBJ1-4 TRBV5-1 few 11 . TGCGCCAGCAGCTCGAATGAAAAACTGTTTTTT CASSSNEKLFF
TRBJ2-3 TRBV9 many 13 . TGTGCCAGCAGCGCAAGAATAGAAGATACGCAGTATTTT CASSARIEDTQYF
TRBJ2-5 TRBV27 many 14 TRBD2 TGTGCCAGCAGTTCCCGACTAGCTTCAGAGACCCAGTACTTC CASSSRLASETQYF
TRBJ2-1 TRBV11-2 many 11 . TGTGCCAGCAGCTTGGGTAATGAGCAGTTCTTC CASSLGNEQFF